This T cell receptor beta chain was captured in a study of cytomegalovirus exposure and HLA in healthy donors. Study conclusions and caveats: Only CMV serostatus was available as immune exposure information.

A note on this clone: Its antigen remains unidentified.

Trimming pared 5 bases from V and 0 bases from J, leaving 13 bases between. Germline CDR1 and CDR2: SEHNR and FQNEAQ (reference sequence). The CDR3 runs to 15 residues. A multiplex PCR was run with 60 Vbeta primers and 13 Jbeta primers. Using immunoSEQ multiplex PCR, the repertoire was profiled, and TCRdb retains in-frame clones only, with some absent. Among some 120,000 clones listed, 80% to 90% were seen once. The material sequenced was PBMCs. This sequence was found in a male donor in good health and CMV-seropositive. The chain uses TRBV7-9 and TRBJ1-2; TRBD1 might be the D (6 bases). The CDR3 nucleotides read TGTGCCAGCAGCGACCGGACAGAGACTAACTATGGCTACACCTTC. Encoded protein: CASSDRTETNYGYTF.